Presented here are 20 T cell receptor beta chains from one specimen sequenced in a study of memory CD4+ T cells and cytomegalovirus serostatus. The repertoire was sequenced with immunoSEQ multiplex PCR; TCRdb's copy has only in-frame clones and lacks some. The sample records under 75,000 clones, 80% being singletons. Single viable CD3+CD4+CD8-CD45RO+ cells were sorted as the memory CD4+ T cells. Material for sequencing was memory CD4+ T cells from blood. Source of these receptors: an adult in good health and CMV-seronegative. Some clones in this sample may be carry-over from other donors' samples.

The chain has TRBV4-3 and TRBJ2-2; D gene unclear. Trimming pared 4 bases from V and 2 bases from J, leaving 5 bases between. The CDR3 has 13 residues. Per germline, CDR1 LGHNA and CDR2 YSLEER. This CDR3 is CASSPTNTGELFF. The CDR3, as DNA: TGCGCCAGCAGCCCCACTAACACCGGGGAGCTGTTTTTT.

This clone appeared once. This chain uses TRBV7-6 with TRBJ2-3, with a weak D call TRBD2 (5 bases). Trimming took 5 bases from V and 6 from J, leaving 12 bases between them. The CDR3 contains 13 residues. Looked up from germline, CDR1 is SGHVS and CDR2 is FNYEAQ. The CDR3 DNA reads TGTGCCAGCAGCCTCCAGTGGGAGGATACGCAGTATTTT. Translation gives CASSLQWEDTQYF.

This sequence joins TRBV18 and TRBJ1-2; no firm D call. The V gene's germline CDR1 is KGHSH and CDR2 LQKENI. Deletions cut 5 bases from V and 5 bases from J, with 21 bases between. The CDR3 has 16 residues. The CDR3 protein is CASSTTDILMFYGYTF. CDR3 sequence (DNA): TGTGCCAGCTCAACCACAGACATCCTAATGTTTTATGGCTACACCTTC. Looking up the rest from reference TRBV18 and TRBJ1-2 gives the full variable domain: NAGVMQNPRHLVRRRGQEARLRCSPMKGHSHVYWYRQLPEEGLKFMVYLQKENIIDESGMPKERFSAEFPKEGPSILRIQQVVRGDSAAYFCASSTTDILMFYGYTFGSGTRLTVV.

V usage is TRBV7-8 and J usage is TRBJ2-3; tentative D call: TRBD2 (6 bases). The CDR3 covers 15 residues. The germline CDR1 and CDR2 sequences are SGHVS and FQNEAQ. Trimming stripped 1 base from V and 5 bases from J, with 13 bases between. The CDR3 DNA sequence: TGTGCCAGCAGCTTAGTTCGTCTAGCGAGAGATACGCAGTATTTT. Amino acids: CASSLVRLARDTQYF.

The chain is built from TRBV28 and TRBJ1-5; a possible D gene is TRBD1 (5 bases). CDR1 and CDR2 from the germline V gene are MDHEN and SYDVKM. The CDR3 covers 14 residues. V shed 4 bases and J shed 6 bases, with 13 bases lying between them. The CDR3 loop is CASSSGLGGQPQHF. CDR3 sequence (DNA): TGTGCCAGCAGTTCGGGACTGGGGGGTCAGCCCCAGCATTTT.

This clone was counted once. The CDR3 spells CASSIRGVAGVNEQYF. As DNA, the CDR3 is TGTGCCAGCAGTATTAGGGGGGTTGCGGGAGTAAACGAGCAGTACTTC. The rearrangement joins TRBV28 to TRBJ2-7; D possibly corresponds to TRBD2 (7 bases). V was trimmed by 5 bases and J by 5 bases, leaving 22 bases between them. CDR3 length: 16 residues. Germline V gives CDR1 MDHEN, CDR2 SYDVKM.

V usage is TRBV6-6 and J usage is TRBJ1-1; 8 bases are shared with TRBD1. Germline CDR1 and CDR2: MNHNY and SVGAGI (reference sequence). J gave up 3 bases and V 6 bases, and 12 bases lay outside the gene matches. This CDR3 is 16 amino acids long. The CDR3 DNA is TGTGCCAGCAGCCCCGGACAGGGCGGGATGTACACTGAAGCTTTCTTT. Amino acids: CASSPGQGGMYTEAFF.

The V gene is TRBV5-1, the J gene TRBJ2-5, with unresolved D. The CDR3 contains 14 residues. V was shortened by 4 bases and J by 1 base, with 11 bases between the two germline ends. In germline, CDR1 is SGHRS, CDR2 YFSETQ. The CDR3 sequence is CASSLEGPQETQYF. The CDR3 region has the DNA TGCGCCAGCAGCCTGGAAGGGCCCCAAGAGACCCAGTACTTC. The entire variable domain, with the rest obtained from reference TRBV5-1 and TRBJ2-5, is as follows: KAGVTQTPRYLIKTRGQQVTLSCSPISGHRSVSWYQQTPGQGLQFLFEYFSETQRNKGNFPGRFSGRQFSNSRSEMNVSTLELGDSALYLCASSLEGPQETQYFGPGTRLLVL.

This rearrangement joins TRBV2 to TRBJ2-5; possibly TRBD1 for D (5 bases). CDR3 length: 14 residues. V lost 3 bases to trimming and J lost 5 bases, with 13 bases between them. Germline assignment: CDR1 SNHLY and CDR2 FYNNEI. The CDR3 reads CASSEGYSGETQYF. For the CDR3, the DNA is TGTGCCAGCAGTGAGGGCTATTCAGGGGAGACCCAGTACTTC.

The rearrangement links TRBV11-2 to TRBJ2-7, with D perhaps being TRBD1 or TRBD2 (5 bases each). CDR3 length: 15 residues. V lost 5 bases and J 2 bases, leaving 16 bases between the germline ends. Germline CDR1 and CDR2: SGHAT and FQNNGV. In DNA, the CDR3 is TGTGCCAGCAGCCCCCGACAGCGGACGACCTACGAGCAGTACTTC. It translates to CASSPRQRTTYEQYF.

This chain joins TRBV27 and TRBJ2-5; 7 nucleotides agree with TRBD2. Trimming removed 5 bases from V and 2 bases from J; junction bases left unmatched: 8. Per germline, CDR1 MNHEY and CDR2 SMNVEV (reference sequence). This CDR3 comprises 15 residues. DNA for the CDR3: TGTGCCAGCAGTGCTATAGCGGGCAATCAAGAGACCCAGTACTTC. Translation gives CASSAIAGNQETQYF.

This clone showed up just a few times. The rearrangement joins TRBV18 to TRBJ2-1; a possible D gene is TRBD2 (7 bases). V gave up 6 bases and J gave up 8 bases, with 23 bases separating them. The CDR3 sequence is 16 residues long. CDR1 is KGHSH, CDR2 LQKENI, per germline. The CDR3 region is CASSQAVPGGGDEQFF. The CDR3 DNA follows: TGTGCCAGCTCGCAGGCGGTTCCGGGGGGCGGGGATGAGCAGTTCTTC.

The rearrangement joins TRBV5-8 to TRBJ2-2, with a tentative D call TRBD2 (6 bases). The CDR3 totals 13 residues. CDR1 is SGHTS and CDR2 is YDEGEE in the germline V gene. V was shortened by 9 bases and J by 6 bases, with 15 bases between the two germline ends. CDR3 protein: CAMRREKAGELFF. CDR3 in DNA: TGTGCCATGCGGAGGGAGAAGGCCGGGGAGCTGTTTTTT. Together with reference TRBV5-8 and TRBJ2-2, the CDR3 gives the full variable domain: EAGVTQSPTHLIKTRGQQATLRCSPISGHTSVYWYQQALGLGLQFLLWYDEGEERNRGNFPPRFSGRQFPNYSSELNVNALELEDSALYLCAMRREKAGELFFGEGSRLTVL.

CDR3 protein: CASSLEPSGETQYF. CDR3 DNA: TGTGCCAGCAGTTTAGAACCCTCAGGAGAGACCCAGTACTTC. This chain links TRBV27 with TRBJ2-5; D is undetermined. V lost 2 bases and J 4 bases, leaving 11 bases between the germline ends. CDR3 length equals 14 residues. Germline lookup yields CDR1 MNHEY and CDR2 SMNVEV (reference sequence).

This rearrangement joins TRBV6-6 to TRBJ1-4, with a tentative D call TRBD1 (5 bases). The germline V gene encodes CDR1 MNHNY and CDR2 SVGAGI (reference sequence). V was trimmed by 3 bases and J by 7 bases, leaving 15 bases between them. This CDR3 is built from 15 residues. The CDR3 DNA reads as TGTGCCAGCAGTTATAGCGGACACCCGGGTGAAAAACTGTTTTTT. Amino acids: CASSYSGHPGEKLFF.

The DNA for the CDR3 is TGTGCCAGCTCACCACCGCTCCCGACCGCAGAAGCTTTCTTT. This codes for CASSPPLPTAEAFF. J is TRBJ1-1 and V is TRBV18; no clear D. The germline V gene has CDR1 KGHSH and CDR2 LQKENI. CDR3 length: 14 residues. V was pared by 0 bases and J by 8 bases, with 13 bases between.

The V and J genes are TRBV5-1 and TRBJ2-3, with D uncertain. The CDR3 contains 14 residues. The V end lost 0 bases, the J end lost 6 bases, and 11 bases lay between the germline ends. The germline gives CDR1 SGHRS, CDR2 YFSETQ. The CDR3 DNA sequence: TGCGCCAGCAGCTTGGGGGATCTCCGGGATACGCAGTATTTT. It codes for CASSLGDLRDTQYF.

This sequence joins TRBV27 and TRBJ2-7; TRBD2 matches 7 bases. The CDR3 totals 15 residues. With V trimmed by 5 bases and J by 5 bases, 12 bases remained unmatched. CDR1 and CDR2 from the germline V gene are MNHEY and SMNVEV (reference sequence). CDR3 coding DNA: TGTGCCAGCAGTCCATGGGGGAGGGGAGGCCACGAGCAGTACTTC. Amino acids: CASSPWGRGGHEQYF.

The rearrangement joins TRBV19 to TRBJ1-5, with 9 nucleotides matching TRBD1. Germline lookup yields CDR1 LNHDA and CDR2 SQIVND (reference sequence). V trimming: 3 bases; J trimming: 6 bases; junction bases outside the gene matches: 9. This CDR3 has 16 residues. The CDR3 DNA reads TGTGCCAGTAGTATTGGTGGGGGACAGGGCGGTCAGCCCCAGCATTTT. Translation gives CASSIGGGQGGQPQHF.

This chain links TRBV5-6 with TRBJ2-2, with D possibly called TRBD1 or TRBD2 (5 bases each). The CDR3 loop spans 19 amino acids. Germline V gives CDR1 SGHDT, CDR2 YYEEEE. Between the trimmed V and J ends, which lost 2 bases and 1 base, there was a span of 21 bases. The CDR3 is CASSLNWGTPGQNTGELFF. Written as DNA, the CDR3 is TGTGCCAGCAGCTTAAACTGGGGAACACCGGGGCAGAACACCGGGGAGCTGTTTTTT.